The sequence of this T cell receptor (beta chain) was determined in a study of T-cell reconstitution after alpha-beta-depleted transplantation in children. Germline CDR1 SGHAT, CDR2 FQNNGV. This CDR3 contains 15 residues. Unmatched junction bases numbered 8, after V lost 5 bases and J lost 3 bases. TCRbeta library preparation incorporated unique molecular identifiers. One entry per CDR3 protein results from TCRdb running MiXCR on the PCR reads. This table has about 340,000 distinct CDR3 sequences, about a tenth appearing once. This clonotype was picked up many times. This rearrangement joins TRBV11-2 to TRBJ2-7; 9 bases match TRBD1. This receptor was taken from a human donor who donated a stem cell graft to a child with acute lymphoblastic leukemia. The material sequenced was PBMCs from the stem cell graft donor, taken from the stem cell graft. CDR3 sequence reads: CASSSPGQGDYEQYF. The CDR3, as DNA: TGTGCCAGCAGCAGCCCGGGACAGGGAGACTACGAGCAGTACTTC.